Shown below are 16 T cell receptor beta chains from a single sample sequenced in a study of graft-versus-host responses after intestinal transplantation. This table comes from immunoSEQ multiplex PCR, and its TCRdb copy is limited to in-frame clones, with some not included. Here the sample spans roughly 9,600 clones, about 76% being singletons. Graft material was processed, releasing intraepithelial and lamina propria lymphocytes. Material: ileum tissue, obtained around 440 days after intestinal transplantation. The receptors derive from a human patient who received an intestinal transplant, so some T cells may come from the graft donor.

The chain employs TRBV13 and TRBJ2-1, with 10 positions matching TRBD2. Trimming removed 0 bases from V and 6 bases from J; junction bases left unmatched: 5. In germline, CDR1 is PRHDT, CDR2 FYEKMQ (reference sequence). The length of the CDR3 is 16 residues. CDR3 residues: CASSLGRLAGVNEQFF. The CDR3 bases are TGTGCCAGCAGCTTAGGTCGTCTAGCGGGAGTCAATGAGCAGTTCTTC.

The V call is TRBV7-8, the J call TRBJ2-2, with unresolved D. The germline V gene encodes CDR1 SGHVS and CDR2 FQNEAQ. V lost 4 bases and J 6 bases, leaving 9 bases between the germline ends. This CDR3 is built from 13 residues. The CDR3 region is CASSSLGSGELFF. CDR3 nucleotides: TGTGCCAGCAGCTCCTTGGGGTCCGGGGAGCTGTTTTTT.

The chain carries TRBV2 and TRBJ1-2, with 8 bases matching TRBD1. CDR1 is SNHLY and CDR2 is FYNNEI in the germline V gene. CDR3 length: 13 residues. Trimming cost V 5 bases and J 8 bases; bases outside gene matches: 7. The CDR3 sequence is CASSTQGGSGYTF. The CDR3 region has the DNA TGTGCCAGCAGTACACAGGGGGGTTCCGGCTACACCTTC.

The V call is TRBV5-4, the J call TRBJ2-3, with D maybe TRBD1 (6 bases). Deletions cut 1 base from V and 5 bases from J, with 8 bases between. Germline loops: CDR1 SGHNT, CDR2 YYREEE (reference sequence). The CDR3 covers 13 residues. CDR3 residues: CASSLQGRDTQYF. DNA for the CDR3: TGTGCCAGCAGCTTGCAGGGGAGAGATACGCAGTATTTT.

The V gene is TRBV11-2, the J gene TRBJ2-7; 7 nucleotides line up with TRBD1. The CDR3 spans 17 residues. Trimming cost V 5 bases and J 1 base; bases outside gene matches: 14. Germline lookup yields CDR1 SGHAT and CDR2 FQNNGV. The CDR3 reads CASSPGIQGELSYEQYF. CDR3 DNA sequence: TGTGCCAGCAGCCCGGGGATCCAGGGGGAGCTATCCTACGAGCAGTACTTC.

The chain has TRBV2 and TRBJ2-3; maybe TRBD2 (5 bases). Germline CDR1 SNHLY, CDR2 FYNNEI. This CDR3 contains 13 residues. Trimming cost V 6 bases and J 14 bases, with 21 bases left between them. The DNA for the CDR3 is TGTGCCAGCAGGGGGTTACTAGTATACGAAGGGTATTTT. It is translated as CASRGLLVYEGYF.

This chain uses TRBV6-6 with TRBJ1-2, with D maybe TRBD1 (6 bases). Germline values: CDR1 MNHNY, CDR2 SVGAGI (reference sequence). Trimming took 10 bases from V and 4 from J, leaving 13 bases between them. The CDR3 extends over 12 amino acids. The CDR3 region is CAIGGQFYGYTF. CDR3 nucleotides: TGTGCCATCGGAGGACAGTTCTATGGCTACACCTTC.

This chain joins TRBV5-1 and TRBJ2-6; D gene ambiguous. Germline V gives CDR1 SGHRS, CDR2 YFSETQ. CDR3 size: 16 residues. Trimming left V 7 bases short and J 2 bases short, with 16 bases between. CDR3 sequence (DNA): TGCGCCAGCGGTGGTTTGTCCACCACTGGGGCCAACGTCCTGACTTTC. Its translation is CASGGLSTTGANVLTF.

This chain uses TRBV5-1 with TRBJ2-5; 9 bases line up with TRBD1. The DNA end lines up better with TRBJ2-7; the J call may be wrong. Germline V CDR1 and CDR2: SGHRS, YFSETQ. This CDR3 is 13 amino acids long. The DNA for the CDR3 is TGCGCCAGCAGGATGGGACAGGGCTACGAGCAGTACTTC. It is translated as CASRMGQGYEQYF.

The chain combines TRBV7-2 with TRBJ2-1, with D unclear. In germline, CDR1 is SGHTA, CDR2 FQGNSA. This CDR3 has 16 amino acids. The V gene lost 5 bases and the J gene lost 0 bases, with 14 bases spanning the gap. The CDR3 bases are TGTGCCAGCAGCAAGAGCCTACTCAGCTCCTACAATGAGCAGTTCTTC. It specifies CASSKSLLSSYNEQFF.

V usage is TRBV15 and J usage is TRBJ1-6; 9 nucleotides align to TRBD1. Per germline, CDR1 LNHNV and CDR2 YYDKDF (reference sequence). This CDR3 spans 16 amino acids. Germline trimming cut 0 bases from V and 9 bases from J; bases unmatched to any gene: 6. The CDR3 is CATSRDRDRVSSPLHF. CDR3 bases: TGTGCCACCAGCAGAGATAGGGACAGGGTGTCTTCACCCCTCCACTTT.

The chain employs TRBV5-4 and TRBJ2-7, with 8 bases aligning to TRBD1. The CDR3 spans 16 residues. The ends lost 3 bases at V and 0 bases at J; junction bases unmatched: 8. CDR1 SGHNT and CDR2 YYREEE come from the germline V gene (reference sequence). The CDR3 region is CASSSYGTGYSYEQYF. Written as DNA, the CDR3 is TGTGCCAGCAGCTCCTACGGGACAGGATACTCCTACGAGCAGTACTTC.

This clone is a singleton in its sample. For the CDR3, the DNA is TGTGCCAGCTCACCCCCGATGGGGACAGGGGTCGACGAGCAGTACTTC. Residues: CASSPPMGTGVDEQYF. The chain has TRBV18 and TRBJ2-7; 10 bases agree with TRBD1. Germline lookup yields CDR1 KGHSH and CDR2 LQKENI. V lost 3 bases, J lost 5 bases, and 10 bases stayed unmatched. The CDR3 length is 16 residues.

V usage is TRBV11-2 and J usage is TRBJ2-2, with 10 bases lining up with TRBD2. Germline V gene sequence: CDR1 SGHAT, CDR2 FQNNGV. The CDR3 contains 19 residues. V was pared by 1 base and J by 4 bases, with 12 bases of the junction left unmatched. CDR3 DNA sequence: TGTGCCAGCAGCTTAGTGGAGCGGGGGGGTTCCCTCGGCACCGGGGAGCTGTTTTTT. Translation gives CASSLVERGGSLGTGELFF. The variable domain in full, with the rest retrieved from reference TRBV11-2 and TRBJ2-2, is EAGVAQSPRYKIIEKRQSVAFWCNPISGHATLYWYQQILGQGPKLLIQFQNNGVVDDSQLPKDRFSAERLKGVDSTLKIQPAKLEDSAVYLCASSLVERGGSLGTGELFFGEGSRLTVL.

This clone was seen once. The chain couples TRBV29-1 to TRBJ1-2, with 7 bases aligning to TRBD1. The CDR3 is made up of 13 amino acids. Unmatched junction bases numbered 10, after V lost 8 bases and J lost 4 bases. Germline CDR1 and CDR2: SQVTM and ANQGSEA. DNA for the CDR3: TGCAGCTCCACTATAGGACAGGCCTATGGCTACACCTTC. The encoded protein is CSSTIGQAYGYTF.

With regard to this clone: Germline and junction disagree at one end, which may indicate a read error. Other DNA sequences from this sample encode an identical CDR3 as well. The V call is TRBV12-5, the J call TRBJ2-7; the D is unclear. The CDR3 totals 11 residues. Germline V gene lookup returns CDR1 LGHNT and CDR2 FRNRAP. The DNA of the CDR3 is TGTGCTAGTGGTTCGTTCTACGAGCAGTATTTC. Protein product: CASGSFYEQYF.